This T cell receptor (beta chain) was sequenced for a study of technical replicates of blood from a handful of donors. Assay used: immunoSEQ multiplex PCR; TCRdb lists only in-frame clones, some missing. This sample has some 66,000 clones, with roughly 88% found just once. What was sequenced was PBMCs. This receptor was identified in a human donor in good health. Some clones in this sample may be carry-over from other donors' samples.

CDR3 amino acids: CASRGDTRSDTQYF. The DNA of the CDR3 is TGTGCCAGCAGGGGGGACACTCGGTCAGATACGCAGTATTTT. The chain has TRBV2 and TRBJ2-3, with D perhaps TRBD1 (6 bases). This CDR3 contains 14 residues. With 6 bases removed from V and 4 bases from J, the gap between germline ends came to 14 bases. Germline values: CDR1 SNHLY, CDR2 FYNNEI.